This passage covers 14 T cell receptor beta chains from one sample sequenced in a study of T cell responses to AZD1222 COVID-19 vaccine (dated by TCRdb to about 2021). The method was the immunoSEQ multiplex PCR assay. Drawn from immuneACCESS, this table holds only the in-frame rearrangements with V and J called that TCRdb kept. Clones are partly lost; checked studies trace under half to an unresolved V gene and leave the rest unexplained. The sample has about 150,000 clones on record, about 89% of them singletons. Around 4.9% of the sample rests with the top ten. The meaning of the sample's time point label: baseline before first vaccination. The sample was peripheral blood, taken on day 0 of AZD1222 vaccination. These receptors all come from an adult in good health.

This clone appeared once. The chain joins TRBV27 to TRBJ2-2; D ambiguous. V lost 6 bases, J lost 0 bases, and 8 bases lay in between. The CDR3 loop spans 14 amino acids. Germline V gene data show CDR1 as MNHEY and CDR2 as SMNVEV (reference sequence). CDR3 protein: CASSGKSNTGELFF. The CDR3 nucleotides are TGTGCCAGCAGCGGCAAGTCGAACACCGGGGAGCTGTTTTTT.

The table lists this clone with a few counts. The CDR3 region is CASSYAGVYEQYF. DNA of the CDR3: TGTGCCAGCAGTTACGCGGGAGTATACGAGCAGTACTTC. The chain combines TRBV6-2 or TRBV6-3 with TRBJ2-7, with TRBD2 identical over 7 bases. After removal of 2 bases from V and 4 bases from J, the junction contained 2 bases not matched to a gene. This CDR3 is 13 amino acids long. Germline V gene data show CDR1 as MNHEY and CDR2 as SVGEGT.

The V and J genes are TRBV2 and TRBJ2-7, with 7 bases lining up with TRBD1. V lost 2 bases and J lost 3; bases outside the gene matches: 13. The CDR3 extends over 17 amino acids. The V gene's germline CDR1 is SNHLY and CDR2 FYNNEI. In DNA form, the CDR3 reads TGTGCCAGCAGTGAACCCTACAGGGGCCCTGCGAACTACGAGCAGTACTTC. Translation: CASSEPYRGPANYEQYF.

V is TRBV9 and J is TRBJ2-3; D not resolved. Germline V lookup: CDR1 SGDLS, CDR2 YYNGEE. Trimming took 7 bases from V and 4 from J, leaving 10 bases between them. This CDR3 has 12 amino acids. The CDR3 spells CASAKLADTQYF. The CDR3 DNA is TGTGCCAGCGCAAAGTTGGCAGATACGCAGTATTTT.

This clone was seen a single time. V and J are TRBV7-8 and TRBJ1-1; D unresolved. V lost 1 base, J lost 3 bases, and 6 bases lay in between. The CDR3 length is 13 residues. CDR1 is SGHVS, CDR2 FQNEAQ, per germline. The CDR3: CASSLGTYTEAFF. CDR3 nucleotides: TGTGCCAGCAGCTTAGGAACCTACACTGAAGCTTTCTTT. The variable domain in full, with the rest retrieved from reference TRBV7-8 and TRBJ1-1, is GAGVSQSPRYKVAKRGQDVALRCDPISGHVSLFWYQQALGQGPEFLTYFQNEAQLDKSGLPSDRFFAERPEGSVSTLKIQRTQQEDSAVYLCASSLGTYTEAFFGQGTRLTVV.

The V gene is TRBV2, the J gene TRBJ1-4; weak D call: TRBD1 (6 bases). Deletions cut 6 bases from V and 5 bases from J, with 16 bases between. The germline CDR1 and CDR2 sequences are SNHLY and FYNNEI. This CDR3 spans 15 amino acids. CDR3 region: CASRDVGGGNEKLFF. DNA for the CDR3: TGTGCCAGCAGGGACGTCGGAGGGGGGAATGAAAAACTGTTTTTT.

Note on this clone: Other DNA sequences of this sample code for an identical CDR3. The rearrangement links TRBV7-2 to TRBJ2-5, with D tentatively TRBD2 (6 bases). Germline CDR1 SGHTA, CDR2 FQGNSA. This CDR3 has 14 amino acids. Trimming pared 0 bases from V and 4 bases from J, leaving 9 bases between. CDR3 nucleotide sequence: TGTGCCAGCAGCTTAGCGGGAGGAGGAGAGACCCAGTACTTC. Residues: CASSLAGGGETQYF. The full variable domain, rest sourced from reference TRBV7-2 and TRBJ2-5, is GAGVSQSPSNKVTEKGKDVELRCDPISGHTALYWYRQSLGQGLEFLIYFQGNSAPDKSGLPSDRFSAERTGGSVSTLTIQRTQQEDSAVYLCASSLAGGGETQYFGPGTRLLVL.

This chain joins TRBV18 and TRBJ1-3, with a possible D match to TRBD1 (5 bases). V lost 2 bases to trimming and J lost 0 bases, with 11 bases between them. The CDR3 covers 16 residues. Germline values: CDR1 KGHSH, CDR2 LQKENI. CDR3 amino acids: CASSPGGTRSGNTIYF. The CDR3 nucleotides read TGTGCCAGCTCACCAGGCGGGACCCGCTCTGGAAACACCATATATTTT.

This clone was detected only once. The chain carries TRBV25-1 and TRBJ1-2, with 8 bases that match TRBD1. Germline assignment: CDR1 MGHDK and CDR2 SYGVNS. The CDR3 sequence is 13 residues long. V lost 4 bases to trimming and J lost 7 bases; unmatched junction nucleotides: 5. CDR3 sequence: CASSAQGVTGYTF. The CDR3 DNA sequence: TGTGCCAGCAGTGCACAGGGGGTAACTGGCTACACCTTC.

The chain joins TRBV5-1 to TRBJ2-7; D perhaps matches TRBD2 (6 bases). Germline V CDR1 and CDR2: SGHRS, YFSETQ. The CDR3 consists of 13 residues. V lost 2 bases to trimming and J lost 2 bases, with 8 bases between them. In DNA form, the CDR3 reads TGCGCCAGCAGCTTCGCGGGGACCTACGAGCAGTACTTC. It specifies CASSFAGTYEQYF. The variable domain in full, completed from reference TRBV5-1 and TRBJ2-7, reads KAGVTQTPRYLIKTRGQQVTLSCSPISGHRSVSWYQQTPGQGLQFLFEYFSETQRNKGNFPGRFSGRQFSNSRSEMNVSTLELGDSALYLCASSFAGTYEQYFGPGTRLTVT.

The V gene is TRBV4-1, the J gene TRBJ1-2; the D gene is possibly TRBD1 (6 bases). Trimming left V 2 bases short and J 5 bases short, with 18 bases between. This CDR3 comprises 16 residues. The germline gives CDR1 MGHRA, CDR2 YSYEKL. The CDR3 sequence is CASSQNRGASRYGYTF. The CDR3 bases are TGCGCCAGCAGCCAAAACCGGGGGGCATCGAGGTATGGCTACACCTTC.

This clone appeared a single time. This chain links TRBV27 with TRBJ2-2; 12 nucleotides align to TRBD2. The length of the CDR3 is 14 residues. Germline V CDR1 and CDR2: MNHEY, SMNVEV (reference sequence). V lost 6 bases to trimming and J lost 7 bases; unmatched junction nucleotides: 3. The CDR3 region is CASRLAGGGGELFF. The CDR3 DNA follows: TGTGCCAGCAGACTAGCGGGAGGTGGCGGGGAGCTGTTTTTT.

This clone was picked up one time. V and J are TRBV2 and TRBJ1-6; TRBD1 is a possible D gene (6 bases). The CDR3 has 15 amino acids. V dropped 3 bases and J dropped 6 bases, with 12 bases sitting between them. Germline V gene lookup returns CDR1 SNHLY and CDR2 FYNNEI. CDR3 sequence reads: CASSEETGSNSPLHF. The DNA of the CDR3 is TGTGCCAGCAGTGAGGAAACAGGGAGTAATTCACCCCTCCACTTT.

The J gene is TRBJ2-1, the V gene TRBV7-8; no reliable D call. This CDR3 contains 13 residues. CDR1 and CDR2 from the germline V gene are SGHVS and FQNEAQ. Trimming pared 0 bases from V and 7 bases from J, leaving 7 bases between. The CDR3 sequence is CASSLARANEQFF. CDR3 DNA sequence: TGTGCCAGCAGCTTAGCTCGAGCGAATGAGCAGTTCTTC.